This T cell receptor (beta chain) is from a study of T cell responses to AZD1222 COVID-19 vaccine. Comments on this clone: Other nucleotide sequences in the sample specify the same CDR3.

Some clones are missing from TCRdb's copy, which holds only in-frame ones; the method was immunoSEQ multiplex PCR. Among approximately 85,000 clones listed, less than 90% were seen once. Per germline, CDR1 SGHNT and CDR2 YENEEA. The length of the CDR3 is 14 residues. The V end lost 1 base, the J end lost 0 bases, and 7 bases lay between the germline ends. The sample in question was peripheral blood, obtained on day 0 of AZD1222 vaccination. The chain carries TRBV11-3 and TRBJ2-7, with D perhaps TRBD1 (6 bases). This TCR was recovered from an adult in good health. CDR3 DNA sequence: TGTGCCAGCAGCTTAGGACAGGACTCCTACGAGCAGTACTTC. Residues: CASSLGQDSYEQYF.